The source of this T cell receptor beta chain is a study of immune evolution from preneoplasia to lung adenocarcinoma. Study overall: HLA loss of heterozygosity: approximately 7.5% AIS, roughly 15% MIA, roughly 30% ADC, none AAH. General study points: Top clone share appeared to fall from AAH through AIS, MIA, adenocarcinoma.

Premalignant or tumor cells were enriched by macro-dissection after pathologic assessment. Profiled with immunoSEQ multiplex PCR; TCRdb holds only in-frame clones, not every one. The sample lists about 26,000 clones; approximately 69% were seen once. Germline V gene data show CDR1 as SGDLS and CDR2 as YYNGEE. There are 15 residues in the CDR3. V gave up 0 bases and J gave up 2 bases, with 9 bases separating them. Notes on this clone: The antigen remains undetermined.

V is TRBV9 and J is TRBJ1-3; TRBD1 is a possible D gene (5 bases). This sequence originates from a person aged 55 to 70 with invasive lung adenocarcinoma. Some clones in this sample may be carry-over from other donors' samples. Sequenced: FFPE invasive lung adenocarcinoma tissue. CDR3 DNA sequence: TGTGCCAGCAGCGTAGCCCAGGGCCCTGGAAACACCATATATTTT. This codes for CASSVAQGPGNTIYF.